The present T cell receptor beta chain was sequenced within a study of T-cell memory formation after mild COVID-19. Turning to the study itself: Clusters of TCRs were largely donor specific. Study-level points and caveats: For contracting clones, CD4+ ones sat mainly in CM and EM, CD8+ in EMRA. Among clones contracting day 15 to 85, CD4/CD8 was balanced, whereas later expanders leaned CD4+.

Trimming removed 1 base at V and 3 bases at J, with 13 bases between. Looked up from germline, CDR1 is SGHRS and CDR2 is YFSETQ. The CDR3 covers 15 residues. Remarks on this clonotype: The antigen remains unidentified.

Using constant-segment primers, 5'RACE produced TCR alpha and TCR beta cDNA libraries carrying sample barcodes and UMIs. TCRdb reprocessed the 5' RACE reads with MiXCR, giving one entry per CDR3 protein. This sample has approximately 260,000 distinct CDR3 sequences, with roughly 17% found just once. The sample comprised PBMCs or a T cell subset sorted from them (not recorded which). The source is a man younger than 35 who had mild COVID-19 (a few samples of this study predate the infection). Cell type and time point are not known. This chain connects TRBV5-1 to TRBJ1-2; unclear D gene. The CDR3 spells CASSLKAIGDYGYTF. The CDR3 region has the DNA TGCGCCAGCAGCTTGAAGGCCATTGGGGACTATGGCTACACCTTC.